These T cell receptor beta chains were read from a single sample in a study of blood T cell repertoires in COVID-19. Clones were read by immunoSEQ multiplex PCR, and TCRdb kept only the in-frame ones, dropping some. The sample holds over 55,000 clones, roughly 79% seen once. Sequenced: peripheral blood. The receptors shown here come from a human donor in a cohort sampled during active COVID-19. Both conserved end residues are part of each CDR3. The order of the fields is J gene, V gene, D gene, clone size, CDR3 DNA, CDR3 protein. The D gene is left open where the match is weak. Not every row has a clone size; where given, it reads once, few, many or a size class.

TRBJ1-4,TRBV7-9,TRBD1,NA,TGTGCCAGCAGCCCAGACAGGGGGAAGAATGAAAAACTGTTTTTT,CASSPDRGKNEKLFF
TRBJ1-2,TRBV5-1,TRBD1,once,TGCGCCAGCAGCTTTACAGGGGGCAACTATGGCTACACCTTC,CASSFTGGNYGYTF
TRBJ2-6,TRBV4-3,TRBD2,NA,TGCGCCAGCAGCCCAGGGACTAGCGGGGGGTCCTCTGGGGCCAACGTCCTGACTTTC,CASSPGTSGGSSGANVLTF
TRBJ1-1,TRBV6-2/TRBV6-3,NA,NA,TGTGCCAGCAGTTACTCGGCAAACACTGAAGCTTTCTTT,CASSYSANTEAFF
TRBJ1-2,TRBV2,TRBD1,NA,TGTGCCAGCAGAGCCGGGACAGGGAACGGCTACACCTTC,CASRAGTGNGYTF
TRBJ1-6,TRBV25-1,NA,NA,TGTGCCAGCTCCGGAGGGGTGGGATATAATTCACCCCTCCACTTT,CASSGGVGYNSPLHF
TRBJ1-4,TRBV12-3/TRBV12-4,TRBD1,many,TGTGCCAGCAGTCCTACAGGGGATGAAAAACTGTTTTTT,CASSPTGDEKLFF
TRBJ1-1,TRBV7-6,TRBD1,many,TGTGCCAGCAGCATGGGACAGATGAACACTGAAGCTTTCTTT,CASSMGQMNTEAFF
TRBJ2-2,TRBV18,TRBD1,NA,TGTGCCAGCTCACTTTACAGGGGGAACACCGGGGAGCTGTTTTTT,CASSLYRGNTGELFF
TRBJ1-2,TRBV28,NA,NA,TGTGCCAGCACCCGACAGTCCCTAGACTATGGCTACACCTTC,CASTRQSLDYGYTF
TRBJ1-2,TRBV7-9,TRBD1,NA,TGTGCCAGCAGTCGGGGACAGGTCTATGGCTACACCTTC,CASSRGQVYGYTF
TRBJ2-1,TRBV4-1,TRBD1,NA,TGCGCCAGCAGCCATAGCTATGGGACAGGGGCGACGTCAGATGAGCAGTTCTTC,CASSHSYGTGATSDEQFF
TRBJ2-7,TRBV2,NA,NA,TGTGCCAGCAGAGCGACTACCGTTACCTACGAGCAGTACTTC,CASRATTVTYEQYF
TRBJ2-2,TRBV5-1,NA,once,TGCGCCAGCAGCTTTCGGGGGGCGCGCACCGGGGAGCTGTTTTTT,CASSFRGARTGELFF
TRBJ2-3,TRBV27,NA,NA,TGTGCCAGCGGAACTGACCTTGCGGGCTACACAGATACGCAGTATTTT,CASGTDLAGYTDTQYF
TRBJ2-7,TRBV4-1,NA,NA,TGCGCCAGCAGCCAAGAGGCACAGATATACTACGAGCAGTACTTC,CASSQEAQIYYEQYF
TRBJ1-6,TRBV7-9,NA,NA,TGTGCCAGCAGCTTAGTACAGAATTCACCCCTCCACTTT,CASSLVQNSPLHF
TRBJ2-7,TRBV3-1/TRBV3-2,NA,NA,TGTGCCAGCAGCTTTTCCACAGCCTACGAGCAGTACTTC,CASSFSTAYEQYF
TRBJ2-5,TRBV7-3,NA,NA,TGTGCCAGCAGCCCTACAGGGACCCAAGAGACCCAGTACTTC,CASSPTGTQETQYF
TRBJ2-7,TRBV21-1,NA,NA,TGTGCCAGCAGCAAGGGGCTCTCAGCATTC,CASSKGLSAF
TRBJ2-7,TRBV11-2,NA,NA,TGTGCCAGCAGCCCTAGTGGGGGAGGGGGCGAGCAGTACTTC,CASSPSGGGGEQYF
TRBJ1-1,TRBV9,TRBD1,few,TGTGCCAGCAGCGTCGGGACAGGGGCGAACACTGAAGCTTTCTTT,CASSVGTGANTEAFF
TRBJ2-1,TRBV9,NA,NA,TGTGCCAGCAGCCGTGGACCGGGGGAGCAGTTCTTC,CASSRGPGEQFF
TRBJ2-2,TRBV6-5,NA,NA,TGTGCCAGCAGCCAGCGGACCCTGACCGGGGAGCTGTTTTTT,CASSQRTLTGELFF
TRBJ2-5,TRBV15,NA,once,TGTGCCACCAGAGCTGGCAGTGGACTAGAGACCCAGTACTTC,CATRAGSGLETQYF
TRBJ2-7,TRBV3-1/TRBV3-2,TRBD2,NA,TGTGCCAGCAGCCCCCGCGGGGGGCGTAGGGAGCAGTACTTC,CASSPRGGRREQYF
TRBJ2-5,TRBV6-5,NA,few,TGTGCCAGCAGTTGGGGGCAGGGTTGGGCCCAGTACTTC,CASSWGQGWAQYF
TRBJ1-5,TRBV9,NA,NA,TGTGCCAGCAGCGTAGCGCCCGGGAGCAATCAGCCCCAGCATTTT,CASSVAPGSNQPQHF
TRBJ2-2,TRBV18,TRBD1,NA,TGTGCCAGCTCGCGCAGGACAGGGTCCGGGGAGCTGTTTTTT,CASSRRTGSGELFF
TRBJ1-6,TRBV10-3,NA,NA,TGTGCCATCAGTGACAGAAATAATTCACCCCTCCACTTT,CAISDRNNSPLHF
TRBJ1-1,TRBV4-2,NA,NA,TGTGCCAGCAGCCGAACAGGGATGAGTGAAGCTTTCTTT,CASSRTGMSEAFF
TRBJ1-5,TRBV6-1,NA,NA,TGTGCCAGCAGTGAATCAAGGGGCAGGGGACAGCCCCAGCATTTT,CASSESRGRGQPQHF
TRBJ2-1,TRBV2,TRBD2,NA,TGTGCCAGCAGTGACCCTAGCGGGTTCGACAATGAGCAGTTCTTC,CASSDPSGFDNEQFF
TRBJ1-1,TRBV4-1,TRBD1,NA,TGCGCCAGCAGCCCGGACAGGGTACTTACGAACACTGAAGCTTTCTTT,CASSPDRVLTNTEAFF
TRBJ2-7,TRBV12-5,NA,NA,TGTGCTAGTGGTTTGGTGGGTGCGGTAACCTACGAGCAGTACTTC,CASGLVGAVTYEQYF
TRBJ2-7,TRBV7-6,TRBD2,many,TGTGCCAGCAGCTTAAAGGCTAGCGGGAGTAGCGAGCAGTACTTC,CASSLKASGSSEQYF
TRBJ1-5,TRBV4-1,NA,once,TGCGCCAGCAGCCAATCCGGGGTTGGGCCCCAGCATTTT,CASSQSGVGPQHF
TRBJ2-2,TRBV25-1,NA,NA,TGTGCCAGCACCTCTCCCCGGGGGGCCGAAACCGGGGAGCTGTTTTTT,CASTSPRGAETGELFF
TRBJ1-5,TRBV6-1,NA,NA,TGTGCCAGCAGGGAAGGGGCAGGCAATCAGCCCCAGCATTTT,CASREGAGNQPQHF
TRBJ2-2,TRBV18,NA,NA,TGTGCCAGCTCACCTCCGGGGACCGGGGAGCTGTTTTTT,CASSPPGTGELFF
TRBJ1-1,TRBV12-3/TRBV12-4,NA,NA,TGTGCCAGCAGTTCAGGGATGAACACTGAAGCTTTCTTT,CASSSGMNTEAFF
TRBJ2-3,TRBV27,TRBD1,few,TGTGCCAGCAGCCCTTTAGGGGGCGCAGCCGATACGCAGTATTTT,CASSPLGGAADTQYF
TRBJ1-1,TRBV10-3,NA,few,TGTGCCATCAGTGAAACAGCTATGAACACTGAAGCTTTCTTT,CAISETAMNTEAFF
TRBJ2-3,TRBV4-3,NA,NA,TGCGCCAGCAGCCCCAGAATTTGGACAGATACGCAGTATTTT,CASSPRIWTDTQYF
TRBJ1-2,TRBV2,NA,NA,TGTGCCAGCAGTGAAGTGTCAGCGGGATCGGTTGGCTACACCTTC,CASSEVSAGSVGYTF
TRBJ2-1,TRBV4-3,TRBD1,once,TGCGCCAGCAGCCTCACCGGGACAGGGGGCTCCGGGAATGAGCAGTTCTTC,CASSLTGTGGSGNEQFF
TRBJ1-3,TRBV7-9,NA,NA,TGTGCCAGCAGCTTAGCGACAGTTAGCTCTGGAAACACCATATATTTT,CASSLATVSSGNTIYF
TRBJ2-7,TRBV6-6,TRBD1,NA,TGTGCCAGCAGCCTGGGACAGGGCTCCTACGAGCAGTACTTC,CASSLGQGSYEQYF
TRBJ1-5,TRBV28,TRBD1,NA,TGTGCCAGCAGAAAACAGGGGACGGGCAATCAGCCCCAGCATTTT,CASRKQGTGNQPQHF
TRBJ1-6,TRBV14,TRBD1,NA,TGTGCCAGCAGCCAACCAGGGGGTCTAGGTCCGGATTCACCCCTCCACTTT,CASSQPGGLGPDSPLHF
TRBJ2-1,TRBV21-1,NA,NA,TGTGCCAGCAGCTGGGGGAGGTACAACAAAAATGAGCAGTTCTTC,CASSWGRYNKNEQFF
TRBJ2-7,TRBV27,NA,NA,TGTGCCAGCAGTTTCCTAAGTGGCTACGAGCAGTACTTC,CASSFLSGYEQYF
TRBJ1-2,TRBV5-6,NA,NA,TGTGCCAGCAGCTTGGTCCGCGACTCGGGGTATGGCTACACCTTC,CASSLVRDSGYGYTF
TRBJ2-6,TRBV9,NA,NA,TGTGCCAGCAGCGTAGAATTAGAGGCCAACGTCCTGACTTTC,CASSVELEANVLTF
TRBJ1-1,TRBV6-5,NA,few,TGTGCCAGCAAACCGGGGATGAACACTGAAGCTTTCTTT,CASKPGMNTEAFF
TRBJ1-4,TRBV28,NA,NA,TGTGCCAGCAGTAGTGGCGGAGCAACTAATGAAAAACTGTTTTTT,CASSSGGATNEKLFF
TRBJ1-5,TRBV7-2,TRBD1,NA,TGTGCCAGCAGAGACAGGGCAAATCAGCCCCAGCATTTT,CASRDRANQPQHF
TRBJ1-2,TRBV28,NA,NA,TGTGCCAGCAGTTTATCAGAGCGGGGAGGGGGCTACACCTTC,CASSLSERGGGYTF
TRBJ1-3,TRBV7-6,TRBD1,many,TGTGCCAGCAGCCCCCTGGGGACAGGGGCTGGAAACACCATATATTTT,CASSPLGTGAGNTIYF
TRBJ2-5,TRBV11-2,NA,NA,TGTGCCAGCAGCCGCGACCAAGAGACCCAGTACTTC,CASSRDQETQYF